These 21 T cell receptor beta chains were all obtained from the same sample, sequenced in a study of CXCR3-negative and CXCR3-positive naive CD8 T cells. The authors prepared UMI-labeled TRB cDNA libraries by 5' RACE. TCRdb reanalyzed the 5' RACE reads, giving one entry per CDR3 protein sequence and no DNA. The sample is made up of around 56,000 distinct CDR3 sequences, and the top ten hold 0.4% to 0.5% of it. Source material: naive CXCR3- CD8+ T cells from blood. Subset reported: CD45RO-CCR7+CD27+CD95- naive CD8+ T cells lacking CXCR3 (TNR3-). The receptors here all came from a human donor in good health. Some clones in this sample may be carry-over from other donors' samples.

The chain combines TRBV28 with TRBJ2-7; without DNA, the TCRdb call of TRBD2 cannot be checked. The CDR3 has 16 residues. The germline V gene has CDR1 MDHEN and CDR2 SYDVKM. CDR3: CASSFWVAGKSYEQYF.

The gene calls are TRBV4-1 and TRBJ2-3. The CDR3 runs to 16 residues. Germline-derived CDR1 and CDR2 are MGHRA and YSYEKL. CDR3 region: CASSQGHDSYTDTQYF.

The chain employs TRBV4-3 and TRBJ2-2; TCRdb calls TRBD1, which cannot be checked without DNA. There are 17 residues in the CDR3. Germline V CDR1 and CDR2: LGHNA, YSLEER. This CDR3 reads CASSQDRAAGGAGELFF.

The chain combines TRBV4-3 with TRBJ2-7. CDR3 length: 16 amino acids. Germline V gene sequence: CDR1 LGHNA, CDR2 YSLEER. CDR3 amino acids: CASSQDLPQGPYEQYF.

This chain links TRBV25-1 with TRBJ2-7. The CDR3 contains 11 residues. The germline V gene has CDR1 MGHDK and CDR2 SYGVNS. CDR3 sequence reads: CASRAVYEQYF.

V gene TRBV6-1 combines with J gene TRBJ2-7; the D gene TCRdb calls, TRBD1, cannot be checked with no DNA. In germline, CDR1 is MNHNS, CDR2 SASEGT. The CDR3 totals 13 residues. This CDR3 is CASHDRAFYEQYF.

This rearrangement joins TRBV28 to TRBJ2-7; TCRdb reports TRBD1, a call that lacks DNA to check it against. In germline, CDR1 is MDHEN, CDR2 SYDVKM. The CDR3 covers 13 residues. CDR3 sequence: CASSLGGDYEQYF.

The chain uses TRBV29-1 and TRBJ1-5. The CDR3 length is 13 residues. Per the germline V gene, CDR1 is SQVTM and CDR2 is ANQGSEA. The CDR3 sequence is CSVVSGEGRPQHF. Looking up the rest from reference TRBV29-1 and TRBJ1-5 gives the full variable domain: SAVISQKPSRDICQRGTSLTIQCQVDSQVTMMFWYRQQPGQSLTLIATANQGSEATYESGFVIDKFPISRPNLTFSTLTVSNMSPEDSSIYLCSVVSGEGRPQHFGDGTRLSIL.

The chain recombines TRBV20-1 with TRBJ2-5; as DNA is missing, the TRBD2 call by TCRdb cannot be tested. The germline gives CDR1 DFQATT, CDR2 SNEGSKA (reference sequence). The CDR3 extends over 16 amino acids. CDR3 sequence reads: CSARSLLAGNQETQYF.

This chain connects TRBV29-1 to TRBJ1-1. This CDR3 spans 11 amino acids. Germline V gene data show CDR1 as SQVTM and CDR2 as ANQGSEA. The chain's CDR3 is CSASENTEAFF.

This chain uses TRBV7-2 with TRBJ2-7; the TRBD1 assignment by TCRdb is unverifiable without DNA. CDR3 length: 14 residues. Per germline, CDR1 SGHTA and CDR2 FQGNSA. CDR3 region: CASSLGPGSYEQYF.

The rearrangement links TRBV21-1 to TRBJ2-7; TCRdb returns TRBD2, unconfirmable since there is no DNA. TRBV21-1 is a recognized pseudogene. The CDR3 totals 20 residues. The CDR3 protein is CASSRPPGLAGPTSSYEQYF.

The chain uses TRBV29-1 and TRBJ2-3; TCRdb designates TRBD2, a call that cannot be tested without DNA. The germline V gene encodes CDR1 SQVTM and CDR2 ANQGSEA. This CDR3 region has 14 residues. This CDR3 reads CSVPAERVTDTQYF.

The genes are TRBV29-1 and TRBJ2-1; the TCRdb call, TRBD1, lacks DNA for checking. Germline CDR1 reads SQVTM; CDR2 reads ANQGSEA. The CDR3 loop spans 14 amino acids. CDR3 sequence reads: CSVPDGEGYNEQFF.

This chain links TRBV29-1 with TRBJ2-1. The CDR3 sequence is 14 residues long. Germline CDR1 reads SQVTM; CDR2 reads ANQGSEA. The CDR3 spells CSVRSMSDYNEQFF.

The rearrangement links TRBV25-1 to TRBJ1-1. The CDR3 extends over 12 amino acids. Germline V gene sequence: CDR1 MGHDK, CDR2 SYGVNS. The CDR3: CASSRGNTEAFF.

The J gene is TRBJ1-1, the V gene TRBV5-1; TCRdb's D call of TRBD1 is untestable without DNA. Germline assignment: CDR1 SGHRS and CDR2 YFSETQ. CDR3 length: 14 residues. The CDR3 sequence: CASSSQGKDTEAFF.

The chain uses TRBV6-5 and TRBJ1-1; TCRdb returns TRBD1, unconfirmable since there is no DNA. CDR1 is MNHEY and CDR2 is SVGAGI in the germline V gene. CDR3 size: 17 residues. CDR3 region: CASSSPSSLSVDTEAFF.

This sequence joins TRBV9 and TRBJ2-5. The CDR3 extends over 14 amino acids. Germline V lookup: CDR1 SGDLS, CDR2 YYNGEE. CDR3 sequence reads: CASSARPDQETQYF.

The chain links TRBV3-1 to TRBJ2-1; lacking DNA, the TRBD2 call made by TCRdb goes unchecked. The germline CDR1 and CDR2 sequences are LGHDT and YNNKEL (reference sequence). The CDR3 runs 16 residues. CDR3: CASGRFLAGALGEQFF.

The J gene is TRBJ1-1, the V gene TRBV19. The CDR3 is made up of 15 amino acids. Germline CDR1 LNHDA, CDR2 SQIVND (reference sequence). The chain's CDR3 is CASSFGPAGNTEAFF. The entire variable domain, with the rest obtained from reference TRBV19 and TRBJ1-1, is as follows: DGGITQSPKYLFRKEGQNVTLSCEQNLNHDAMYWYRQDPGQGLRLIYYSQIVNDFQKGDIAEGYSVSREKKESFPLTVTSAQKNPTAFYLCASSFGPAGNTEAFFGQGTRLTVV.